This T cell receptor beta chain emerged from a study of early T cells in non-severe SARS-CoV-2 infection. This clonotype was seen a handful of times. Unique molecular identifiers were affixed to single, distinct cDNA molecules. One entry per CDR3 protein results from TCRdb running MiXCR on the 5' RACE reads. Among tens of thousands of distinct CDR3 sequences listed, 6% to 8.5% were seen once. Germline CDR1 is DFQATT and CDR2 is SNEGSKA (reference sequence). V was clipped by 5 bases and J by 7 bases, with 13 bases between them. This CDR3 contains 12 residues. The origin of this receptor is an adult who was a healthcare worker with PCR-confirmed SARS-CoV-2 infection or an uninfected control (not recorded which). Input material: whole blood. V gene TRBV20-1 combines with J gene TRBJ2-3, with a weak D call TRBD2 (7 bases). The CDR3 sequence is CSAVRGGNTQYF. CDR3 in DNA: TGCAGTGCTGTTAGGGGGGGAAATACGCAGTATTTT.